These T cell receptor beta chains were read from a single sample in a study of neurological immune-mediated disorders. Each CDR3 protein is one row after TCRdb ran MiXCR on the 5' RACE reads. The top ten hold 2% to 2.5% of the sample, which has about 66,000 distinct CDR3 sequences, approximately 4.6% seen once. The sequencing sample was made of PBMCs. The receptors here all came from a woman aged 70 to 79 with multiple sclerosis. Both conserved end residues are part of each CDR3. Fields, in order: J gene, clone size, V gene, D gene, CDR3 protein, CDR3 DNA. D genes are given only for firm matches. Only part of the rows carry a size: once, few, many, or a class if the clone is expanded.

j_call: TRBJ1-4
clone_size: many
v_call: TRBV20-1
d_call: .
cdr3_aa: CSATGGNEKLFF
cdr3_nt: TGCAGTGCCACGGGGGGGAATGAAAAACTGTTTTTT

j_call: TRBJ2-7
clone_size: few
v_call: TRBV7-2
d_call: .
cdr3_aa: CASSRVGNSYEQYF
cdr3_nt: TGTGCCAGCAGCCGGGTGGGGAACTCCTACGAGCAGTACTTC

j_call: TRBJ2-3
clone_size: many
v_call: TRBV7-9
d_call: .
cdr3_aa: CASSLAHGGITDTQYF
cdr3_nt: TGTGCCAGCAGCTTAGCGCACGGGGGCATCACAGATACGCAGTATTTT

j_call: TRBJ1-1
clone_size: .
v_call: TRBV10-3
d_call: .
cdr3_aa: CAISRDGNTEAFF
cdr3_nt: TGTGCCATCAGCCGGGACGGGAACACTGAAGCTTTCTTT

j_call: TRBJ1-1
clone_size: many
v_call: TRBV29-1
d_call: TRBD1
cdr3_aa: CSAGQEAGAFF
cdr3_nt: TGCAGCGCTGGACAGGAAGCTGGAGCTTTCTTT

j_call: TRBJ2-5
clone_size: many
v_call: TRBV12-3/TRBV12-4
d_call: .
cdr3_aa: CASSRNNRDQETQYF
cdr3_nt: TGTGCCAGCAGTAGGAACAATAGGGACCAAGAGACCCAGTACTTC

j_call: TRBJ2-3
clone_size: .
v_call: TRBV7-2
d_call: .
cdr3_aa: CASSLRSAPTPDTQYF
cdr3_nt: TGTGCCAGCAGCTTACGGAGCGCGCCCACCCCAGATACGCAGTATTTT

j_call: TRBJ2-3
clone_size: many
v_call: TRBV7-8
d_call: TRBD2
cdr3_aa: CASSFSGSAADTQYF
cdr3_nt: TGTGCCAGCAGCTTTAGCGGGAGTGCTGCAGATACGCAGTATTTT

j_call: TRBJ1-5
clone_size: few
v_call: TRBV25-1
d_call: .
cdr3_aa: CASSELNQPQHF
cdr3_nt: TGTGCCAGCAGTGAATTGAATCAGCCCCAGCATTTT

j_call: TRBJ2-7
clone_size: many
v_call: TRBV5-1
d_call: .
cdr3_aa: CASSRDWDEQYF
cdr3_nt: TGCGCCAGCAGCCGAGACTGGGACGAGCAGTACTTC

j_call: TRBJ1-1
clone_size: many
v_call: TRBV4-1
d_call: .
cdr3_aa: CASSQAVGRSEAFF
cdr3_nt: TGCGCCAGCAGCCAAGCTGTGGGACGGTCTGAAGCTTTCTTT

j_call: TRBJ1-1
clone_size: .
v_call: TRBV7-9
d_call: .
cdr3_aa: CASSFQSKNTEAFF
cdr3_nt: TGTGCCAGCAGCTTCCAAAGTAAGAACACTGAAGCTTTCTTT

j_call: TRBJ2-7
clone_size: few
v_call: TRBV7-2
d_call: TRBD1
cdr3_aa: CASSLALTGDPYEQYF
cdr3_nt: TGTGCCAGCAGCTTAGCCCTCACAGGGGACCCCTACGAGCAGTACTTC

j_call: TRBJ2-1
clone_size: .
v_call: TRBV12-3/TRBV12-4
d_call: .
cdr3_aa: CASSPPALGGDEQFF
cdr3_nt: TGTGCCAGCAGTCCACCTGCCCTGGGTGGCGATGAGCAGTTCTTC

j_call: TRBJ1-2
clone_size: many
v_call: TRBV18
d_call: TRBD1
cdr3_aa: CASYPGQGYYGYTF
cdr3_nt: TGTGCCAGCTACCCCGGACAGGGCTACTATGGCTACACCTTC

j_call: TRBJ2-7
clone_size: few
v_call: TRBV20-1
d_call: TRBD1
cdr3_aa: CSAREGGGQGGSEQYF
cdr3_nt: TGCAGTGCTAGAGAAGGTGGGGGACAGGGTGGATCCGAGCAGTACTTC

j_call: TRBJ2-7
clone_size: few
v_call: TRBV29-1
d_call: .
cdr3_aa: CSVISSLGQYF
cdr3_nt: TGCAGCGTAATATCCTCACTCGGGCAGTACTTC

j_call: TRBJ2-3
clone_size: .
v_call: TRBV7-6
d_call: .
cdr3_aa: CASSLAITDTQYF
cdr3_nt: TGTGCCAGCAGCTTAGCCATCACAGATACGCAGTATTTT

j_call: TRBJ2-2
clone_size: many
v_call: TRBV27
d_call: TRBD1
cdr3_aa: CASTPGQGLTGELFF
cdr3_nt: TGTGCCAGCACCCCGGGACAGGGTTTAACCGGGGAGCTGTTTTTT

j_call: TRBJ1-2
clone_size: .
v_call: TRBV12-3/TRBV12-4
d_call: .
cdr3_aa: CASSLSGTSGYTF
cdr3_nt: TGTGCCAGCAGTTTATCCGGGACCAGTGGCTACACCTTC

j_call: TRBJ1-2
clone_size: many
v_call: TRBV4-3
d_call: .
cdr3_aa: CASSQEKGANYGYTF
cdr3_nt: TGCGCCAGCAGCCAAGAGAAAGGGGCAAACTATGGCTACACCTTC

j_call: TRBJ2-2
clone_size: many
v_call: TRBV3-1
d_call: .
cdr3_aa: CASSFSAGELFF
cdr3_nt: TGTGCCAGCAGCTTTTCTGCCGGGGAGCTGTTTTTT

j_call: TRBJ1-4
clone_size: many
v_call: TRBV9
d_call: .
cdr3_aa: CASSPRSGLATNEKLFF
cdr3_nt: TGTGCCAGCAGCCCCCGTTCTGGACTAGCAACTAATGAAAAACTGTTTTTT

j_call: TRBJ2-3
clone_size: many
v_call: TRBV5-1
d_call: .
cdr3_aa: CASSLGTADTQYF
cdr3_nt: TGCGCCAGCAGCTTGGGGACCGCAGATACGCAGTATTTT

j_call: TRBJ2-1
clone_size: many
v_call: TRBV6-6
d_call: .
cdr3_aa: CATGVAVEQFF
cdr3_nt: TGTGCCACGGGGGTTGCCGTTGAGCAGTTCTTC

j_call: TRBJ2-3
clone_size: many
v_call: TRBV29-1
d_call: TRBD2
cdr3_aa: CSVLTRLAITDTQYF
cdr3_nt: TGCAGCGTTTTGACCAGACTAGCCATCACAGATACGCAGTATTTT

j_call: TRBJ1-1
clone_size: many
v_call: TRBV18
d_call: .
cdr3_aa: CASSPLGANTEAFF
cdr3_nt: TGTGCCAGCTCACCATTAGGGGCAAACACTGAAGCTTTCTTT

j_call: TRBJ1-5
clone_size: many
v_call: TRBV7-9
d_call: .
cdr3_aa: CASSLGRTDGNQPQHF
cdr3_nt: TGTGCCAGCAGCTTAGGTAGGACGGATGGCAATCAGCCCCAGCATTTT

j_call: TRBJ1-2
clone_size: few
v_call: TRBV27
d_call: .
cdr3_aa: CASSLSSSRTKYGYTF
cdr3_nt: TGTGCCAGCAGTTTATCCTCAAGCAGGACAAAATATGGCTACACCTTC

j_call: TRBJ2-7
clone_size: many
v_call: TRBV5-5
d_call: .
cdr3_aa: CASSLMGATYEQYF
cdr3_nt: TGTGCCAGCAGCTTGATGGGGGCAACCTACGAGCAGTACTTC

j_call: TRBJ1-2
clone_size: many
v_call: TRBV20-1
d_call: .
cdr3_aa: CSASESGNYGYTF
cdr3_nt: TGCAGTGCTAGTGAGAGTGGGAACTATGGCTACACCTTC

j_call: TRBJ2-3
clone_size: many
v_call: TRBV5-1
d_call: .
cdr3_aa: CASSLRSDRTDTQYF
cdr3_nt: TGCGCCAGCAGCTTGAGGTCAGATCGCACAGATACGCAGTATTTT

j_call: TRBJ1-1
clone_size: many
v_call: TRBV20-1
d_call: .
cdr3_aa: CSAPRGSGNTEAFF
cdr3_nt: TGCAGTGCACCCCGGGGGTCGGGGAACACTGAAGCTTTCTTT

j_call: TRBJ2-3
clone_size: .
v_call: TRBV7-2
d_call: TRBD2
cdr3_aa: CASSRRDYSDTQYF
cdr3_nt: TGTGCCAGCAGCCGCCGGGACTATTCAGATACGCAGTATTTT

j_call: TRBJ2-1
clone_size: few
v_call: TRBV6-6
d_call: TRBD2
cdr3_aa: CASTQRDYSYNEQFF
cdr3_nt: TGTGCCAGCACCCAGCGGGATTACTCCTACAATGAGCAGTTCTTC

j_call: TRBJ2-3
clone_size: many
v_call: TRBV6-5
d_call: .
cdr3_aa: CASSYSGSRADTQYF
cdr3_nt: TGTGCCAGCAGTTACTCGGGTAGTAGGGCAGATACGCAGTATTTT

j_call: TRBJ2-4
clone_size: many
v_call: TRBV6-5
d_call: TRBD2
cdr3_aa: CASSPTGTSGRVAKNIQYF
cdr3_nt: TGTGCCAGCAGTCCCACCGGGACTAGCGGGAGGGTAGCCAAAAACATTCAGTACTTC

j_call: TRBJ2-7
clone_size: many
v_call: TRBV3-1
d_call: .
cdr3_aa: CASSQDLPRPGSSGEQYF
cdr3_nt: TGTGCCAGCAGCCAAGATCTTCCACGACCAGGCAGCTCGGGGGAGCAGTACTTC